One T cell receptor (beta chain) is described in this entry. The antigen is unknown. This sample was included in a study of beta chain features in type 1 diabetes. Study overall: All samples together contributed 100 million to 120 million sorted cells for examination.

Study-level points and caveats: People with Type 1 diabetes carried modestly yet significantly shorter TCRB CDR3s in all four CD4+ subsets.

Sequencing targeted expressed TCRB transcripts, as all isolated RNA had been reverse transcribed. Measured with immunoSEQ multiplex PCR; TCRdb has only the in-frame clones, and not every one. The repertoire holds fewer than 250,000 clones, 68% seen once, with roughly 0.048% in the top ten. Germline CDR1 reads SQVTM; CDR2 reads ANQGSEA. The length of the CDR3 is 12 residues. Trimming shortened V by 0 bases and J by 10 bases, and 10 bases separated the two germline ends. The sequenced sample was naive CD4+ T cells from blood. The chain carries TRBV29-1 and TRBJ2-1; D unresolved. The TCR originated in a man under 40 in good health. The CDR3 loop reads CSVEDRSREQFF. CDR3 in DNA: TGCAGCGTTGAAGATCGAAGTAGGGAGCAGTTCTTC.